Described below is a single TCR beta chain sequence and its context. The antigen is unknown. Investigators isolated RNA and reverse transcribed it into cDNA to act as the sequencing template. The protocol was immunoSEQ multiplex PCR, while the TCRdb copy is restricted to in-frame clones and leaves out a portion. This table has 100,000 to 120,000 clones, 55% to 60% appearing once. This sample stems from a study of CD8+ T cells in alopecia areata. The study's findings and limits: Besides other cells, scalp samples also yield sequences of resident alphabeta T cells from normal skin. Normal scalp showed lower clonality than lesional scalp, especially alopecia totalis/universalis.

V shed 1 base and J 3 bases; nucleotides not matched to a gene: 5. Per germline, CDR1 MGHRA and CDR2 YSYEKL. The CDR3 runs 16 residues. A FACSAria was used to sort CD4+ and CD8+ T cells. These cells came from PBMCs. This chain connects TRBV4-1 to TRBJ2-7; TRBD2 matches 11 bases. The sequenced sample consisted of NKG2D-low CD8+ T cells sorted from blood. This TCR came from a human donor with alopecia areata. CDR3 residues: CASSQGIAGGGYEQYF. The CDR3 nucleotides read TGCGCCAGCAGCCAAGGAATAGCGGGAGGGGGCTACGAGCAGTACTTC.